The subject of this entry is one T cell receptor (beta chain). The V gene's germline CDR1 is SQVTM and CDR2 ANQGSEA. The V end was cut by 1 base, the J end by 3 bases, with 6 bases between. The CDR3 contains 12 residues. Random hexamers were used to reverse transcribe an amount of roughly 0.45 to 1 ug RNA. MiXCR was run by TCRdb on the immunoSEQ multiplex PCR reads, yielding one entry per CDR3 protein. The sample has fewer than 200,000 distinct CDR3 sequences, approximately 95% seen once. The data were taken from a study of CD8 T cells in Susac syndrome. The source is a human donor in good health. Sequencing used CD4+ T cells from PBMCs. This chain links TRBV29-1 with TRBJ2-5; no reliable D call. CDR3 loop: CSVEGQEETQYF. In nucleotides, the CDR3 is TGCAGCGTTGAAGGGCAAGAAGAGACCCAGTACTTC.